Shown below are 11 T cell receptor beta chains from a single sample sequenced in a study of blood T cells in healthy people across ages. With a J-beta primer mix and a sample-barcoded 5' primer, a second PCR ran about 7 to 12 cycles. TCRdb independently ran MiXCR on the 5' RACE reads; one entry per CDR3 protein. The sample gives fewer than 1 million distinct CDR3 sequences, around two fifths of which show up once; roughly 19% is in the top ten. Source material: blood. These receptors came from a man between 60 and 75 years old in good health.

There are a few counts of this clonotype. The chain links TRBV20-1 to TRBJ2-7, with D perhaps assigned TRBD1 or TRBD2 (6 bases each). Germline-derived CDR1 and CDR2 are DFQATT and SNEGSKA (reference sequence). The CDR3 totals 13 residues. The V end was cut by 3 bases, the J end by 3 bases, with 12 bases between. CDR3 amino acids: CSASGGPYYEQYF. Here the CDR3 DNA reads TGCAGTGCTAGCGGGGGCCCCTACTACGAGCAGTACTTC.

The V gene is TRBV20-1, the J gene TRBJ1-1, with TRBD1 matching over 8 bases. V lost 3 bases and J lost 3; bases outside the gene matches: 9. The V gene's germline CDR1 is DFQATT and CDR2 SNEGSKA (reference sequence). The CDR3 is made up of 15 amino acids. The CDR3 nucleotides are TGCAGTGCTAGTACAGGGGGTGCTGGGTACACTGAAGCTTTCTTT. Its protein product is CSASTGGAGYTEAFF.

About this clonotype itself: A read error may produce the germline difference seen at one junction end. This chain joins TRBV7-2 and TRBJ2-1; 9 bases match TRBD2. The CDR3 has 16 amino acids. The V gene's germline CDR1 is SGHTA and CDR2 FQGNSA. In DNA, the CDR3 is TGTGCCAACAGCATCAGAGCGGGGGGCCTCTACAATGAGCAGTTCTTC. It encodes CANSIRAGGLYNEQFF.

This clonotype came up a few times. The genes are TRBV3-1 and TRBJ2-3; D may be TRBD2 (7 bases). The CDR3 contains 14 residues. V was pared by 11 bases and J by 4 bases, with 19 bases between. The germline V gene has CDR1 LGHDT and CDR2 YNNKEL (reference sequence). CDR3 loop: CAAQEGGHADTQYF. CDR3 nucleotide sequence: TGTGCCGCTCAAGAGGGGGGGCACGCAGATACGCAGTATTTT.

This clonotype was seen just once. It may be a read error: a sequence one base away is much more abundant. The CDR3 is CSALTGSSYGQYF. CDR3 bases: TGCAGTGCTTTAACCGGGAGCTCCTACGGGCAGTACTTC. This chain connects TRBV20-1 to TRBJ2-7; a weak D match, TRBD2 (6 bases). The CDR3 loop spans 13 amino acids. The germline gives CDR1 DFQATT, CDR2 SNEGSKA (reference sequence).

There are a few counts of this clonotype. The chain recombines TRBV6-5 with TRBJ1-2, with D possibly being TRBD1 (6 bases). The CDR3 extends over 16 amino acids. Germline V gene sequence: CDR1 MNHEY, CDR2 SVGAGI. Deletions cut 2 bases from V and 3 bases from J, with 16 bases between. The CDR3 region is CASSYRPRGKDYGYTF. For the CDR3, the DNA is TGTGCCAGCAGTTACCGCCCCAGGGGTAAAGACTATGGCTACACCTTC.

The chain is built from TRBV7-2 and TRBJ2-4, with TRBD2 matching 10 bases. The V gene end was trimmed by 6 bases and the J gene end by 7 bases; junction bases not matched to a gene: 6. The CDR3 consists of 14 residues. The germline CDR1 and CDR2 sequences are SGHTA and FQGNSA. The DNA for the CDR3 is TGTGCCAGCAGTGATCCGGGACTAGCGAACATTCAGTACTTC. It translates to CASSDPGLANIQYF.

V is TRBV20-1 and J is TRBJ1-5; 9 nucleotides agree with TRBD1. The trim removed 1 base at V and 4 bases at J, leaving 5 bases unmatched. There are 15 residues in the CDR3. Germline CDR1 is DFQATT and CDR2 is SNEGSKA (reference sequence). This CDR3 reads CSARAGTGNNQPQHF. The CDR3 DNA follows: TGCAGTGCTAGAGCCGGGACAGGGAATAATCAGCCCCAGCATTTT.

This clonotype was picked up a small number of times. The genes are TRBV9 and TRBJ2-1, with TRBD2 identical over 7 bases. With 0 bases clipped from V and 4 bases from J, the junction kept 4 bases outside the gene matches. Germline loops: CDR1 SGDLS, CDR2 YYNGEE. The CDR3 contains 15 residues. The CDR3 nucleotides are TGTGCCAGCAGCGTAGGAGCGGGGACTTACAATGAGCAGTTCTTC. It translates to CASSVGAGTYNEQFF.

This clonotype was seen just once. The CDR3 nucleotides read TGTGCCAGCAGCACTGGACAGGGTCGGAACAATGAGCAGTTCTTC. Encoded protein: CASSTGQGRNNEQFF. The V call is TRBV7-9, the J call TRBJ2-1; 8 bases align to TRBD1. In germline, CDR1 is SEHNR, CDR2 FQNEAQ (reference sequence). The CDR3 sequence is 15 residues long. The trim removed 5 bases at V and 5 bases at J, leaving 8 bases unmatched.

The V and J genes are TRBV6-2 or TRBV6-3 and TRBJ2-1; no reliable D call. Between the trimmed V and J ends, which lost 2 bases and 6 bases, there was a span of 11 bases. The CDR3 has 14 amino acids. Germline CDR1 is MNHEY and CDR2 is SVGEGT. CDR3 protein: CASSYLLVSNEQFF. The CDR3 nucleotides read TGTGCCAGCAGTTACCTACTTGTTAGCAATGAGCAGTTCTTC.